The sequence of this TCR beta chain was determined in a study of OX40 agonist ivuxolimab in advanced cancers. A note on the overall study: The costimulatory receptor OX40 (CD134) was targeted by ivuxolimab, a fully human IgG2 agonistic monoclonal antibody. The dose-escalation cohort was almost 85% male with a mean age of roughly 60 years, ranging from about 23 to 85. Prior anti-PD-1, anti-PD-L1 or anti-CTLA-4 therapy was permitted, and checkpoint inhibitors had been received by about two fifths of dose-escalation patients. The purpose of peripheral TCRbeta sequencing was to test whether ivuxolimab changed TCR sequence diversity and led to clonal T-cell expansion. The monotherapy dose-escalation portion (N ≈ 57 patients) of the phase I ivuxolimab trial is reported in the paper. Partial responses occurred in three dose-escalation patients: two with cutaneous melanoma and one with hepatocellular carcinoma. Intravenous ivuxolimab was administered to patients every 2 weeks at six dose levels: 0.01, 0.1, 0.3, 1.5, 3 and 10 mg/kg. Of the roughly 52 dose-escalation patients, hepatocellular carcinoma was present in approximately 20, melanoma in approximately 15, renal cell carcinoma in 9 and head and neck cancer in 9.

Patients with a history of autoimmune disease or receiving systemic immunosuppression were excluded from the trial. Peripheral blood for TCR sequencing was collected from all dose cohorts at baseline, on cycle 4 day 1, and on cycle 7 day 1. The samples were drawn from a first-in-human, open-label, multicenter phase I dose-escalation trial of ivuxolimab. The trial enrolled adults with locally advanced or metastatic head and neck squamous cell, hepatocellular, melanoma or renal cell carcinoma. Before TCR sequencing, CD4+ and CD8+ T cells were separately sorted from peripheral blood. V and J are trimmed by 3 bases and 4 bases, and the gene matches miss 2 bases of the junction. CDR1 SNHLY and CDR2 FYNNEI are derived from the germline V gene. Its CDR3 holds 13 amino acids, cysteine through phenylalanine. The retained sequence is limited to the CDR3, 39 bases, with the frame set at the first base. For this clone: No cognate antigen has been identified for it. Base qualities are not recorded, but no much larger clone differs from it by a single base.

For sequencing of the TCRbeta CDR3 region, genomic DNA was extracted from the sorted cells. The immunoSEQ Assay was used for sequencing of TCRbeta CDR3 regions. The table comes from immuneACCESS by way of TCRdb, which keeps in-frame sequences with V and J called. Part of the clones is missing from these tables; in studies checked, under half for an unresolved V gene and the rest for unknown reasons. This sample lists 75,000 to 100,000 clones; 75% to 95% were detected once. The ten largest clones add up to 0.25% to 0.35% of the sample. Results the study describes overall, beyond this receptor: After ivuxolimab, CD8+ T cells had more expanded clones than CD4+ T cells on average. At doses from 0.1 to 3.0 mg/kg, clonal expansion was seen in both CD4+ and CD8+ blood T cells between baseline and week 6. Low levels of normalized T-cell clonal expansion were also seen in some patients who did not respond. Antigen specificity was not determined for the clonally expanded peripheral T cells. In the 0.1-3.0 mg/kg groups, partial responders were among the patients with the lowest normalized peripheral clonal expansion, particularly in CD8+ T cells.

This chain joins TRBV2 to TRBJ1-2, with 7 bases matching TRBD1. This clonotype originated in an adult with an advanced solid tumor such as melanoma, head and neck, liver or kidney cancer. Sequenced here: CD4+ or CD8+ T cells sorted from blood, sampled in a trial of the OX40 agonist ivuxolimab. CDR3 reads: CASSEGDSYGYTF. The nucleotide sequence reads TGTGCCAGCAGTGAGGGGGACAGCTATGGCTACACCTTC.